This TCR beta chain comes out of a study of CD8 T cells in Susac syndrome. An amount of RNA that ranged from about 0.45 to 1 ug was reverse transcribed with random hexamers. TCR beta CDR3 was amplified by immunoSEQ multiplex PCR. This amplification extended across 54 Vbeta and 13 Jbeta segments. Each CDR3 protein is one row after TCRdb ran MiXCR on the immunoSEQ multiplex PCR reads. The sample contains about 280,000 distinct CDR3 sequences, approximately 85% of which appear only once. V lost 4 bases to trimming and J lost 6 bases, with 17 bases between them. CDR1 is MNHEY and CDR2 is SMNVEV in the germline V gene (reference sequence). The CDR3 has 15 amino acids.

The sequence came from a human donor with multiple sclerosis. The rearrangement uses TRBV27 and TRBJ2-3; the D gene is possibly TRBD2 (5 bases). Material for sequencing was CD8+ T cells from PBMCs. CDR3 sequence reads: CASSSRAGRGDTQYF. DNA of the CDR3: TGTGCCAGCAGTTCCCGCGCGGGCAGAGGGGATACGCAGTATTTT.